A single sample gave rise to the 9 T cell receptor beta chains below, sequenced in a study of vaccination effects on CD4 cells after COVID-19. What these receptors recognize is not known. Only in-frame clones appear in the TCRdb table, and some are missing; sequencing was by immunoSEQ multiplex PCR. The sample records tens of thousands of clones, about two thirds being singletons. Researchers isolated CD4+ T cells once roughly nine days of culture had elapsed. Specimen: CD4+ T cells from PBMCs cultured without peptide, collected before COVID-19 vaccination. These receptors originate from a human donor who received a COVID-19 vaccine.

The rearrangement joins TRBV6-5 to TRBJ2-5, with 10 bases identical to TRBD2. CDR1 and CDR2 (germline): MNHEY, SVGAGI. The CDR3 is 15 residues long. The trim removed 5 bases at V and 6 bases at J, leaving 9 bases unmatched. CDR3 amino acids: CASSQGLATTQTQYF. DNA of the CDR3: TGTGCCAGCAGTCAGGGACTAGCGACAACTCAGACCCAGTACTTC.

The rearrangement joins TRBV10-3 to TRBJ1-5, with TRBD1 matching 8 bases. The J segment lost 4 bases and the V segment lost 3 bases, leaving 5 bases of the junction unmatched. The CDR3 runs 15 residues. Germline assignment: CDR1 ENHRY and CDR2 SYGVKD. The CDR3 protein is CAISDRTGTNQPQHF. As DNA, the CDR3 is TGTGCCATCAGTGATAGGACAGGGACTAATCAGCCCCAGCATTTT.

With regard to this clone: Here the CDR3 omits its conserved ending phenylalanine or tryptophan, so a read error is the likely source. The DNA is omitted, as the CDR3 cannot be located on it reliably, and the CDR3 follows TCRdb's listing. This rearrangement joins TRBV6-1 to TRBJ2-4; the DNA was not compared with TRBD1, the D call given in the table. The CDR3 comprises 12 residues, both ends counted. Looked up from germline, CDR1 is MNHNS and CDR2 is SASEGT. This CDR3 is CASSESGAVQAL.

This chain uses TRBV2 with TRBJ2-5, with D perhaps being TRBD1 or TRBD2 (6 bases each). V lost 4 bases and J 2 bases, leaving 14 bases between the germline ends. The CDR3 contains 15 residues. Germline CDR1 reads SNHLY; CDR2 reads FYNNEI. The CDR3 is CASSGVRGRQETQYF. CDR3 DNA: TGTGCCAGCAGTGGAGTTCGGGGGCGACAAGAGACCCAGTACTTC.

In its sample, this clone is medium-sized. This rearrangement joins TRBV2 to TRBJ2-1; 9 nucleotides line up with TRBD2. There are 14 residues in the CDR3. CDR1 is SNHLY, CDR2 FYNNEI, per germline. After removal of 6 bases from V and 6 bases from J, the junction contained 6 bases not matched to a gene. In nucleotides, the CDR3 is TGTGCCAGCAGGGAAACTAGCGGGCGCAATGAGCAGTTCTTC. Protein: CASRETSGRNEQFF.

The gene calls are TRBV27 and TRBJ1-5; D is possibly TRBD1 (5 bases). This CDR3 has 14 amino acids. CDR1 and CDR2 (germline): MNHEY, SMNVEV (reference sequence). V was trimmed by 2 bases and J by 2 bases, leaving 7 bases between them. CDR3 sequence reads: CASSLQGGNQPQHF. The DNA for the CDR3 is TGTGCCAGCAGTTTACAGGGTGGCAATCAGCCCCAGCATTTT.

V usage is TRBV27 and J usage is TRBJ1-5; 7 bases line up with TRBD1. CDR3 size: 17 residues. Looked up from germline, CDR1 is MNHEY and CDR2 is SMNVEV (reference sequence). J gave up 0 bases and V 2 bases, and 7 bases lay outside the gene matches. CDR3 bases: TGTGCCAGCAGTTTAAGGGGGCGGACGAATAGCAATCAGCCCCAGCATTTT. It encodes CASSLRGRTNSNQPQHF.

The V and J genes are TRBV30 and TRBJ1-1, with 7 bases aligning to TRBD1. Trimming cost V 1 base and J 5 bases; bases outside gene matches: 7. CDR3 length: 14 residues. The germline gives CDR1 GTSNPN, CDR2 SVGIG (reference sequence). In nucleotides, the CDR3 is TGTGCCTGGAGTGGGGGACAGAGCCGGACTGAAGCTTTCTTT. It codes for CAWSGGQSRTEAFF.

The chain joins TRBV29-1 to TRBJ2-7; 11 bases agree with TRBD1. V lost 6 bases, J lost 5 bases, and 12 bases stayed unmatched. The CDR3 runs to 15 residues. The V gene's germline CDR1 is SQVTM and CDR2 ANQGSEA. This chain's CDR3 is CSVWEPGQGGDEQYF. The DNA for the CDR3 is TGCAGCGTATGGGAGCCGGGACAGGGGGGAGACGAGCAGTACTTC.